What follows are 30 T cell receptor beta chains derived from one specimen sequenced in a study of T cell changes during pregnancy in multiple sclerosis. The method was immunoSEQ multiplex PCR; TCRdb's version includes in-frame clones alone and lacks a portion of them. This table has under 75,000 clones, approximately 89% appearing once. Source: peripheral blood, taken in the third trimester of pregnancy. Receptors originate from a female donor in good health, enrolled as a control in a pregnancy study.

CDR3 DNA: TGCGCCAGCAGCCAAGATCCAGCGGGAAGCAAAAACATTCAGTACTTC. As protein: CASSQDPAGSKNIQYF. The chain joins TRBV4-3 to TRBJ2-4, with 7 nucleotides matching TRBD2. V trimming: 0 bases; J trimming: 3 bases; junction bases outside the gene matches: 5. The CDR3 spans 16 residues. CDR1 is LGHNA and CDR2 is YSLEER in the germline V gene.

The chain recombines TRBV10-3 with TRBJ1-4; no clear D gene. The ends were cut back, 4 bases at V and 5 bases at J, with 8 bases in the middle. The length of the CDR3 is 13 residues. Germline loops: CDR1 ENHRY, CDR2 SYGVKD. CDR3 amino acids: CAISGDGNEKLFF. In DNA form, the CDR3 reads TGTGCCATCAGTGGAGACGGGAATGAAAAACTGTTTTTT.

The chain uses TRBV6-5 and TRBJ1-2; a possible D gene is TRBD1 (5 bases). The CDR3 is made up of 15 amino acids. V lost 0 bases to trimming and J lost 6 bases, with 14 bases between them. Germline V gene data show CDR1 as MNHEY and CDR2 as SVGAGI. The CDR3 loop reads CASSYSGGRWDGYTF. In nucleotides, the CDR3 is TGTGCCAGCAGTTACTCGGGGGGACGGTGGGATGGCTACACCTTC.

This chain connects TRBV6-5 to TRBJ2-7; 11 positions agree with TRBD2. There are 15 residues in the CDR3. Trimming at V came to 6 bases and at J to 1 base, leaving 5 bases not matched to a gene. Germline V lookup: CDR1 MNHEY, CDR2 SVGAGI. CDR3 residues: CASRSSGGPSYEQYF. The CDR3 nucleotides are TGTGCCAGCAGATCTAGCGGGGGGCCTTCCTACGAGCAGTACTTC.

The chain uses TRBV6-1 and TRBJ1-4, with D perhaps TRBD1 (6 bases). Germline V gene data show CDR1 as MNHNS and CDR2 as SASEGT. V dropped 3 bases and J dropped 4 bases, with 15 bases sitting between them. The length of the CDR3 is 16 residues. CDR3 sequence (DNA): TGTGCCAGCAGTGAGGGTGGGGGCGAGGGTAATGAAAAACTGTTTTTT. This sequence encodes CASSEGGGEGNEKLFF.

The CDR3 DNA reads as TGTGCCAGCAGGACAGGTCAAGGCGAGCAGTACTTC. Protein sequence: CASRTGQGEQYF. This sequence joins TRBV6-5 and TRBJ2-7, with D perhaps matching TRBD1 (6 bases). The germline gives CDR1 MNHEY, CDR2 SVGAGI. CDR3 length: 12 amino acids. Trimming pared 6 bases from V and 6 bases from J, leaving 12 bases between.

CDR3 nucleotide sequence: TGTGCCAGCAGTGGACAGGGGATGAAGCAGCCCCAGCATTTT. Translating gives CASSGQGMKQPQHF. The gene calls are TRBV2 and TRBJ1-5, with TRBD1 identical over 8 bases. Trimming at V came to 4 bases and at J to 7 bases, leaving 6 bases not matched to a gene. Germline CDR1 reads SNHLY; CDR2 reads FYNNEI. The CDR3 is made up of 14 amino acids. Full variable domain (missing parts from reference TRBV2 and TRBJ1-5): EPEVTQTPSHQVTQMGQEVILRCVPISNHLYFYWYRQILGQKVEFLVSFYNNEISEKSEIFDDQFSVERPDGSNFTLKIRSTKLEDSAMYFCASSGQGMKQPQHFGDGTRLSIL.

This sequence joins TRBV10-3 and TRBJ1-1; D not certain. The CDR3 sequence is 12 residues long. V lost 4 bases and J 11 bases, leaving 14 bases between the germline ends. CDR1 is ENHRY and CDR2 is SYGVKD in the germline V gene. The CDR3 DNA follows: TGTGCCATCAGTGCCGGGGAAACGAAGGCTTTCTTT. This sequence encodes CAISAGETKAFF.

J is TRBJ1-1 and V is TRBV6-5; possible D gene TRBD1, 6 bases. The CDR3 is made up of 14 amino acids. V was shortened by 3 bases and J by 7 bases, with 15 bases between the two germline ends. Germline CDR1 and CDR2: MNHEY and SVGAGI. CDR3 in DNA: TGTGCCAGCAGTTATAGCCAGGGGACGATTGAAGCTTTCTTT. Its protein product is CASSYSQGTIEAFF.

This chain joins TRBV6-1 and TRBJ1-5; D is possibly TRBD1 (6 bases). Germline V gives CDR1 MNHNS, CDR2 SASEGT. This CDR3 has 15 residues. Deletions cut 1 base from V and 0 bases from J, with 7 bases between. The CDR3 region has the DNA TGTGCCAGCAGTGAAGGGACAGCTAGCAATCAGCCCCAGCATTTT. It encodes CASSEGTASNQPQHF.

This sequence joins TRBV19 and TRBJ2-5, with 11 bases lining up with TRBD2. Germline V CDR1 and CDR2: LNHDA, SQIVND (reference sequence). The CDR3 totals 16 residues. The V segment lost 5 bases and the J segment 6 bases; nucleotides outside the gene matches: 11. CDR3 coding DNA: TGTGCCAGTAGTCCCAGGGGTAGCGGGGGGGCTCAGACCCAGTACTTC. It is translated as CASSPRGSGGAQTQYF.

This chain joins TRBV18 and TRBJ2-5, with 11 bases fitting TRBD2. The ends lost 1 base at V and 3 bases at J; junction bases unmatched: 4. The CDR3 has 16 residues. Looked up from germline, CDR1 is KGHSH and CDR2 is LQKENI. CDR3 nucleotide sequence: TGTGCCAGCTCACCACTCCCTAGCGGGGGGAAAGAGACCCAGTACTTC. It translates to CASSPLPSGGKETQYF.

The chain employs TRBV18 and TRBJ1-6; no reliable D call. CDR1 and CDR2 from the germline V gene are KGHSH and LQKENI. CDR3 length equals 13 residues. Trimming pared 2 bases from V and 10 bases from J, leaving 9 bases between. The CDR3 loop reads CASSPEGASPLHF. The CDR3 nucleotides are TGTGCCAGCTCACCAGAGGGCGCCTCACCCCTCCACTTT.

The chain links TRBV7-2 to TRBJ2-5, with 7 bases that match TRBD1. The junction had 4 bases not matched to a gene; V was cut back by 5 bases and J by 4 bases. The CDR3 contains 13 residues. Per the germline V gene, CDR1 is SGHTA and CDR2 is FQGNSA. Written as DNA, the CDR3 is TGTGCCAGCAGCCCAAGACAGGGAGAGACCCAGTACTTC. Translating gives CASSPRQGETQYF.

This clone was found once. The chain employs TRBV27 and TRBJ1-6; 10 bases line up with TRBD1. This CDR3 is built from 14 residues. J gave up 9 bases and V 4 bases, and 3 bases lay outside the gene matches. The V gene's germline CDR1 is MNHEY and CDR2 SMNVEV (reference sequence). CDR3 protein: CASSSGQGTSPLHF. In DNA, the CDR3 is TGTGCCAGCAGTTCGGGACAGGGGACTTCACCCCTCCACTTT.

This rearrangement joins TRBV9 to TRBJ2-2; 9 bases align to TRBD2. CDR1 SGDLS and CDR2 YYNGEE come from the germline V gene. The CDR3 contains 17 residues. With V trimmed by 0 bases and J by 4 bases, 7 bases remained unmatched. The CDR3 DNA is TGTGCCAGCAGCGTAGTCATGACTAGCGGCTTCACCGGGGAGCTGTTTTTT. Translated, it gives CASSVVMTSGFTGELFF. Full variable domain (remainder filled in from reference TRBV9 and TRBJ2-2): DSGVTQTPKHLITATGQRVTLRCSPRSGDLSVYWYQQSLDQGLQFLIQYYNGEERAKGNILERFSAQQFPDLHSELNLSSLELGDSALYFCASSVVMTSGFTGELFFGEGSRLTVL.

The CDR3 nucleotides read TGTGCCAGCAGTTACGAGGGGACTTACAATGAGCAGTTCTTC. Amino acid sequence: CASSYEGTYNEQFF. The chain recombines TRBV6-5 with TRBJ2-1, with D maybe TRBD2 (6 bases). The CDR3 covers 14 residues. Between the trimmed V and J ends, which lost 2 bases and 4 bases, there was a span of 9 bases. CDR1 MNHEY and CDR2 SVGAGI come from the germline V gene.

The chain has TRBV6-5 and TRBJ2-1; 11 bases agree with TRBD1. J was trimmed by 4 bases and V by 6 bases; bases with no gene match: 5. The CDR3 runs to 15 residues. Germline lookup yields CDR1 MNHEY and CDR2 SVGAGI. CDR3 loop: CASRRGQGVYNEQFF. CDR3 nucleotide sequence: TGTGCCAGCAGGAGGGGACAGGGGGTTTACAATGAGCAGTTCTTC.

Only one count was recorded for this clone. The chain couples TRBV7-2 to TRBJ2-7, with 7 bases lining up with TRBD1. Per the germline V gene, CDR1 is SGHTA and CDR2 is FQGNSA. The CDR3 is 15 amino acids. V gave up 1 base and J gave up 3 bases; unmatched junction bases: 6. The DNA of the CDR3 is TGTGCCAGCAGCTTAGTGGGTGGGACAGACTACGAGCAGTACTTC. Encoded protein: CASSLVGGTDYEQYF.

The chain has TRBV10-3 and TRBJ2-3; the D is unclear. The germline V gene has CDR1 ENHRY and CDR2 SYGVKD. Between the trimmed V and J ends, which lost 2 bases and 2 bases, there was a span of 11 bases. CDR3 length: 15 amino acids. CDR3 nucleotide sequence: TGTGCCATCAGTGAGGGATCAGGCACCACAGATACGCAGTATTTT. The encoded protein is CAISEGSGTTDTQYF.

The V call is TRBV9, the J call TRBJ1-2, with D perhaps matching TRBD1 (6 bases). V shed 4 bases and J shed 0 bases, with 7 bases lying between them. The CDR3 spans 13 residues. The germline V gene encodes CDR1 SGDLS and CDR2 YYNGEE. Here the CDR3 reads CASSQGTNYGYTF. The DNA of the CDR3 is TGTGCCAGCAGCCAGGGGACTAACTATGGCTACACCTTC.

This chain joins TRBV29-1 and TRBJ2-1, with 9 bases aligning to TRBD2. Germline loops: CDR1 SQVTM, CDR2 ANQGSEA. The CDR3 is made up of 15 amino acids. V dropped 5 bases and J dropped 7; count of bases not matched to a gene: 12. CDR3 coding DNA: TGCAGCGTTCATAGAATTAGCGGGGGCAGGAATGAGCAGTTCTTC. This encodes CSVHRISGGRNEQFF.

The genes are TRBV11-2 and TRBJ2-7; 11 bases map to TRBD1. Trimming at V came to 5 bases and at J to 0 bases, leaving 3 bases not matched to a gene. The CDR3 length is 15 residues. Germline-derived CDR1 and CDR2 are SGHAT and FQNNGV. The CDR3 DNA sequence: TGTGCCAGCAGCAAGGGGACAGGGGGCTCCTACGAGCAGTACTTC. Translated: CASSKGTGGSYEQYF.

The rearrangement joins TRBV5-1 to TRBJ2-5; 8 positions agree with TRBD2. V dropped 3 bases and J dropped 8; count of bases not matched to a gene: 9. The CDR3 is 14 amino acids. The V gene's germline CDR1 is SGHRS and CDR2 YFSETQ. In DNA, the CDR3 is TGCGCCAGCAGCTCGGGAGGGACCGTGATAACCCAGTACTTC. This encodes CASSSGGTVITQYF.

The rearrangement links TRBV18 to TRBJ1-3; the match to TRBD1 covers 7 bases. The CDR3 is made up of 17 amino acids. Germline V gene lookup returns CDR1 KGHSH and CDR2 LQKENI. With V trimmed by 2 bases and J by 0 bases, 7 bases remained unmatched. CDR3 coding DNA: TGTGCCAGCTCACCAAGGAGGGGGACAGACTCTGGAAACACCATATATTTT. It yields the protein CASSPRRGTDSGNTIYF.

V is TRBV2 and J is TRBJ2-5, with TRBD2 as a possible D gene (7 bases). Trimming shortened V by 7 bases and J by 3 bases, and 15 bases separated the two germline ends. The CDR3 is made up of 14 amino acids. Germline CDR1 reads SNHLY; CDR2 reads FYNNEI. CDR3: CASIFRGGEETQYF. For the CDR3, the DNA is TGTGCCAGCATTTTCCGAGGGGGGGAAGAGACCCAGTACTTC. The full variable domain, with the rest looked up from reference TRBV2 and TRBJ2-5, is EPEVTQTPSHQVTQMGQEVILRCVPISNHLYFYWYRQILGQKVEFLVSFYNNEISEKSEIFDDQFSVERPDGSNFTLKIRSTKLEDSAMYFCASIFRGGEETQYFGPGTRLLVL.

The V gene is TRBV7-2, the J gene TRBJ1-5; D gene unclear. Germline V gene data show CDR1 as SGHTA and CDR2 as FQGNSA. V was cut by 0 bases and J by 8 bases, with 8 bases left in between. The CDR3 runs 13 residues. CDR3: CASSLAVVEPQHF. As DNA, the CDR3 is TGTGCCAGCAGCTTAGCGGTAGTCGAGCCCCAGCATTTT.

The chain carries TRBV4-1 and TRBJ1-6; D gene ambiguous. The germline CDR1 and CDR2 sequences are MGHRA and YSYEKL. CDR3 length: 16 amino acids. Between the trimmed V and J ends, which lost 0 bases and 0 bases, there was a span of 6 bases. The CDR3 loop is CASSQDPSSYNSPLHF. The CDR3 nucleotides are TGCGCCAGCAGCCAAGACCCGAGCTCCTATAATTCACCCCTCCACTTT.

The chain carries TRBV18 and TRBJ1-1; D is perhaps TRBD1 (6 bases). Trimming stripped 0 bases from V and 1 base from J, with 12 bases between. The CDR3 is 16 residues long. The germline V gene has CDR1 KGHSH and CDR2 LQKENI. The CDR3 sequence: CASSPPDQGKNTEAFF. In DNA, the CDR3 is TGTGCCAGCTCACCACCAGATCAGGGGAAGAACACTGAAGCTTTCTTT.

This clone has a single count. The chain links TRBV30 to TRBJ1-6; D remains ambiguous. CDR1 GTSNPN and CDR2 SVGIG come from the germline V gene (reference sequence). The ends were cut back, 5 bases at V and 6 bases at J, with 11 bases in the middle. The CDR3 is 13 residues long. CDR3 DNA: TGTGCCTGGGGAGGGAGCTTTAATTCACCCCTCCACTTT. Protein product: CAWGGSFNSPLHF.